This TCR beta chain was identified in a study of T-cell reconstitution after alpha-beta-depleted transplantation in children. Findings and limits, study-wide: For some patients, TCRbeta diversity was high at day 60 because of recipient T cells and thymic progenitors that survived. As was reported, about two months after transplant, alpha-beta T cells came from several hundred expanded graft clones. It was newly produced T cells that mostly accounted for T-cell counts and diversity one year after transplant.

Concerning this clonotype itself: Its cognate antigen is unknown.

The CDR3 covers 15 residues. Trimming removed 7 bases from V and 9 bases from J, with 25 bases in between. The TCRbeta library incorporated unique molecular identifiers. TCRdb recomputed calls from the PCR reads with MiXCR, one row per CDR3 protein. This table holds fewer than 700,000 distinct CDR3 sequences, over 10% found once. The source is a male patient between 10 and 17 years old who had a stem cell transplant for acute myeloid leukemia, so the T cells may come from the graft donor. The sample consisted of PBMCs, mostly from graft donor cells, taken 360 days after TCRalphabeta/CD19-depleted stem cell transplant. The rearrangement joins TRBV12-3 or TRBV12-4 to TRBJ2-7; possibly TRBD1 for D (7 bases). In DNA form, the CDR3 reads TGTGCCAGCACCTCTTTGGGGACAGTTCGGGAGTGGCAGTACTTC. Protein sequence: CASTSLGTVREWQYF.